This T cell receptor (beta chain) was captured by sequencing in a study of human versus mouse CDR3 diversity and MHC coevolution (dated 2017 in TCRdb). Regarding the study in general: The immunoSEQ assay was reported to detect one in 200,000 T cells and to minimize multiplex PCR amplification bias. The human cohort comprised three healthy volunteer blood donors, one aged 30 to 39, one aged 40 to 50 and one aged 60 to 70 at collection. Across the mouse and human samples, each sample yielded between about 0.6 x 10^7 and 1.7 x 10^7 valid reads. Human naive CD4 T cell repertoires served as a reference for TCR selection on multiple MHC II alleles, compared against human-TCR-locus transgenic mice with single MHC II.

What the authors observed across the whole study: On average, more CDR3 deletions and insertions were observed in humans than in mice, indicating greater exonuclease and TdT activity. The lowest clonal inequality scores among all compared groups were observed in most of the three human donors. Repertoire diversity was not considered directly comparable between humans and mice because human T cells were selected on more than 5 MHC II alleles. According to iCHAO1 estimates, humans had the largest TCR beta repertoire, 1.5 million to 2 million clonotypes, which was attributed likely to selection by multiple MHC II molecules.

Naive CD4 T cells, defined as CD45RO-negative and CD62L-positive, were isolated from PBMCs by fluorescence-activated cell sorting. Each donor gave approximately 50 ml of fresh peripheral blood, from which PBMCs were isolated by Ficoll density centrifugation. Cells were sorted on a FACSAria III instrument, and every sample had a purity above 95%. Genomic DNA was extracted from the sorted cells using the QIAGEN blood and tissue kit and was quantified on a NanoDrop 1000. Using multiplex PCR of genomic DNA, the immunoSEQ platform deep sequenced and quantified the TCR alpha and beta chains. Regarding the original processing steps: TCR sequences were annotated using IMGT gene and region definitions. As a stand-in for the preselection repertoire, out-of-frame rearrangements were used and set against in-frame clonotypes. The iCHAO1 estimator supplied with the immunoSEQ platform was used to estimate repertoire size. A Gini index based on the Lorenz curve was applied to in-frame amino acid clonotypes to measure clonal inequality. Shared clonotypes were counted with the intersect function of the R package tcR, and similarity was scored with the Jaccard index. Principal component analysis of V, J and V-J usage frequencies was run with the R prcomp function without normalization. Drawn from immuneACCESS, this table holds only the in-frame rearrangements with V and J called that TCRdb kept. Clones are partly lost; checked studies trace under half to an unresolved V gene and leave the rest unexplained. D and trimming come from the DNA, and the V and J calls and clone size come from that table. The sample data list 55,000 to 65,000 clones, and around 94% of these were observed just once. Around 18% of the sample rests with the top ten.

CDR1 and CDR2 are drawn from the germline V gene (reference sequence): MNHEY, SMNVEV. A distance of 9 bases separates the germline ends of V and J, which lose 6 bases and 3 bases respectively. The CDR3 numbers 13 residues from cysteine through phenylalanine. The CDR3 DNA has 39 bases and is translated from base 1. On this clone: Which antigen it targets is not known. It has no much larger one-base neighbor in the sample; base qualities were not kept.

The chain is made from TRBV27 and TRBJ2-1; the D gene identity is not certain. The sample comprised naive CD4+ T cells from blood. Interpreted using the paper, the cell subset or site label stands for: CD45RO-negative CD62L-positive naive CD4 T cells. This clonotype originated in a person aged 55 to 75 in good health. In nucleotide form, the sequence is TGTGCCAGCAGAGGAACGGGCTACAATGAGCAGTTCTTC. It codes for CASRGTGYNEQFF.